The 24 T cell receptor beta chains below were found in one sample sequenced in a study of post-analysis software for immune sequencing data (dated by TCRdb to the mid-2010s). Summary of the overall study and its limitations: Patients showed significantly higher frequencies than controls for a handful of TRBV segments, among them TRBV5-6, TRBV5-1 and TRBV20-1.

Antigen specificity for these receptors is unknown. The protocol used for the library was PCR. Instrument on record: Illumina HiSeq 2500. To reduce PCR and sequencing biases, unique molecular identifiers were built into the TCR beta cDNA libraries. TCRdb ran its own pipeline on the public reads, namely fastp trimming at Q25 and MiXCR clone calling, and kept in-frame beta chains. Duplicate CDR3 protein sequences are folded into a single record with the most common DNA and genes. The sample records some 370,000 distinct CDR3 sequences, roughly 35% of which are singletons. 13% of the sample is held by the ten biggest clonotypes. Sequencing was carried out using blood. The receptors derive from a girl aged 10 to 17 with multiple sclerosis.

The chain combines TRBV7-2 with TRBJ2-1; either TRBD1 or TRBD2 may fit D (7 bases each). The end of the DNA is better explained by TRBJ2-7, so the J call may be wrong. Germline V gene data show CDR1 as SGHTA and CDR2 as FQGNSA. This CDR3 has 13 amino acids. CDR3 region: CASILSQGGEQYF. CDR3 DNA: TGTGCCAGCATACTATCGCAGGGGGGGGAGCAGTACTTC.

V is TRBV20-1 and J is TRBJ2-4, with 10 bases that match TRBD2. Germline CDR1 reads DFQATT; CDR2 reads SNEGSKA (reference sequence). This CDR3 contains 15 residues. Unmatched junction bases numbered 11, after V lost 3 bases and J lost 9 bases. The CDR3 region has the DNA TGCAGTGCTAGGAAAGCGGGGGGGCAAGGGGGCATTCAGTACTTC. As protein: CSARKAGGQGGIQYF.

The chain employs TRBV29-1 and TRBJ1-2; D gene unclear. V shed 6 bases and J shed 8 bases, with 19 bases lying between them. This CDR3 comprises 13 residues. Germline assignment: CDR1 SQVTM and CDR2 ANQGSEA. The CDR3: CSVPPMEARGYTF. The CDR3 DNA sequence: TGCAGCGTCCCCCCCATGGAGGCGAGGGGCTACACCTTC.

The genes are TRBV20-1 and TRBJ1-5, with D perhaps matching TRBD1 (5 bases). The CDR3 consists of 15 residues. The V gene lost 0 bases and the J gene lost 6 bases, with 15 bases spanning the gap. Germline V gene sequence: CDR1 DFQATT, CDR2 SNEGSKA (reference sequence). The CDR3 bases are TGCAGTGCTAGAGATCGATCAGCAGGGAGTCAGCCCCAGCATTTT. Translated, it gives CSARDRSAGSQPQHF.

This clonotype was seen a few times. One junction end disagrees with the germline gene, perhaps due to a read error. The J gene is TRBJ2-3, the V gene TRBV12-3 or TRBV12-4; weak D call: TRBD1 (6 bases). The CDR3 sequence is 16 residues long. The DNA of the CDR3 is TGTGCCTGCAGTTCCCTCCCCGGGACAAGCACAGATACGCAGTATTTT. As protein: CACSSLPGTSTDTQYF.

V is TRBV5-1 and J is TRBJ2-5; the D is unclear. Deletions cut 4 bases from V and 2 bases from J, with 6 bases between. Germline-derived CDR1 and CDR2 are SGHRS and YFSETQ. CDR3 length: 12 residues. The CDR3 here is CASSEEQETQYF. CDR3 bases: TGCGCCAGCAGCGAAGAACAAGAGACCCAGTACTTC.

There are a few counts of this clonotype. The chain has TRBV15 and TRBJ2-7, with D possibly TRBD2 on 6 matching bases. The germline V and J ends were trimmed by 1 base and 1 base, with 14 bases remaining between them. This CDR3 contains 16 residues. Germline V lookup: CDR1 LNHNV, CDR2 YYDKDF (reference sequence). The CDR3 DNA is TGTGCCACCAGCAGAGCGTGGCGGAGGGCTTCCTACGAGCAGTACTTC. This sequence encodes CATSRAWRRASYEQYF.

This clonotype was recorded a few times. The rearrangement joins TRBV5-1 to TRBJ2-1; 12 positions match TRBD1. Germline V gene data show CDR1 as SGHRS and CDR2 as YFSETQ. The CDR3 is 16 amino acids. With 4 bases clipped from V and 10 bases from J, the junction kept 12 bases outside the gene matches. The DNA for the CDR3 is TGCGCCAGCAGCCCCACTCCGGGACAGGGGGCACGGGAGCAGTTCTTC. It yields the protein CASSPTPGQGAREQFF.

The chain combines TRBV2 with TRBJ2-5; possibly TRBD1 or TRBD2 for D (5 bases each). The V end lost 5 bases, the J end lost 11 bases, and 18 bases lay between the germline ends. Germline V gene sequence: CDR1 SNHLY, CDR2 FYNNEI. The CDR3 length is 13 residues. CDR3 amino acids: CASSRRGDHEQYF. The CDR3 nucleotides read TGTGCCAGCAGTAGAAGAGGGGATCATGAGCAGTACTTC.

The chain joins TRBV11-2 to TRBJ2-3; D gene ambiguous. Germline CDR1 and CDR2: SGHAT and FQNNGV. This CDR3 region has 15 residues. V dropped 4 bases and J dropped 0 bases, with 11 bases sitting between them. In nucleotides, the CDR3 is TGTGCCAGCAGCTATGAGGCGGACAGCACAGATACGCAGTATTTT. This translates into CASSYEADSTDTQYF.

The chain employs TRBV3-1 and TRBJ2-7; TRBD2 agrees at 10 bases. The germline gives CDR1 LGHDT, CDR2 YNNKEL (reference sequence). The CDR3 is 14 amino acids. J gave up 2 bases and V 5 bases, and 3 bases lay outside the gene matches. The CDR3, as DNA: TGTGCCAGCAGCGGACTAGCGGTCACCTACGAGCAGTACTTC. Protein: CASSGLAVTYEQYF.

This sequence joins TRBV5-1 and TRBJ2-4; possibly TRBD2 for D (5 bases). The V gene lost 0 bases and the J gene lost 6 bases, with 13 bases spanning the gap. The germline V gene has CDR1 SGHRS and CDR2 YFSETQ. CDR3 length: 15 amino acids. CDR3 nucleotides: TGCGCCAGCAGCTTGGACAAGACCGCGGGAAACATTCAGTACTTC. Amino acid sequence: CASSLDKTAGNIQYF.

The rearrangement joins TRBV10-3 to TRBJ1-2; no clear D. V lost 8 bases and J lost 0, with 10 bases in between. This CDR3 has 13 amino acids. Germline CDR1 ENHRY, CDR2 SYGVKD. The CDR3, as DNA: TGTGCCATCGCCGACACATCTAACTATGGCTACACCTTC. Its protein is CAIADTSNYGYTF.

This clonotype was recorded a few times. The chain has TRBV2 and TRBJ2-5; tentative D call: TRBD2 (6 bases). Trimming stripped 7 bases from V and 2 bases from J, with 11 bases between. Germline V gives CDR1 SNHLY, CDR2 FYNNEI. The CDR3 is 13 residues long. CDR3 bases: TGTGCCAGCAACCGGGACTTGCAAGAGACCCAGTACTTC. It is translated as CASNRDLQETQYF.

This clonotype was recorded only once. The rearrangement links TRBV12-3 or TRBV12-4 to TRBJ1-1; tentative D call: TRBD1 (5 bases). The CDR3 is 13 amino acids. The ends were cut back, 3 bases at V and 5 bases at J, with 10 bases in the middle. CDR3 DNA sequence: TGTGCCAGCAGTTTTAAGGGGAGGACTGAAGCTTTCTTT. This sequence encodes CASSFKGRTEAFF.

This rearrangement joins TRBV29-1 to TRBJ1-2, with TRBD1 matching 12 bases. J lost 4 bases, V lost 7 bases, and 4 bases had no gene match. This CDR3 region has 13 residues. Germline V gene data show CDR1 as SQVTM and CDR2 as ANQGSEA. CDR3 bases: TGCAGCGCAGGGACAGGGGGCCCCTATGGCTACACCTTC. Residues: CSAGTGGPYGYTF.

This clonotype has more than one count but fewer than ten. This chain links TRBV6-6 with TRBJ2-1; 10 bases line up with TRBD2. V was clipped by 4 bases and J by 0 bases; unmatched bases: 6. Germline values: CDR1 MNHNY, CDR2 SVGAGI (reference sequence). The CDR3 is made up of 17 amino acids. The CDR3 sequence: CASSSISGGSSYNEQFF. CDR3 nucleotides: TGTGCCAGCAGTTCCATTAGCGGGGGGAGCTCCTACAATGAGCAGTTCTTC.

This clonotype was observed a handful of times. The V call is TRBV30, the J call TRBJ1-1; D uncertain. V was shortened by 4 bases and J by 0 bases, with 9 bases between the two germline ends. The CDR3 runs to 13 residues. From germline, CDR1 is GTSNPN and CDR2 SVGIG (reference sequence). CDR3 DNA: TGTGCCTGGACTGAGTCCATGAACACTGAAGCTTTCTTT. Translated: CAWTESMNTEAFF.

The chain links TRBV4-1 to TRBJ2-7; 13 bases fit TRBD2. Germline V CDR1 and CDR2: MGHRA, YSYEKL. Germline trimming cut 3 bases from V and 6 bases from J; bases unmatched to any gene: 5. CDR3 length equals 15 residues. The CDR3 here is CASSQGLAGFGEQYF. DNA of the CDR3: TGCGCCAGCAGCCAGGGACTAGCGGGGTTCGGCGAGCAGTACTTC.

The chain employs TRBV25-1 and TRBJ1-2; D might be TRBD1 (5 bases). CDR1 is MGHDK and CDR2 is SYGVNS in the germline V gene. With 3 bases removed from V and 0 bases from J, the gap between germline ends came to 11 bases. This CDR3 is 15 amino acids long. The CDR3 spells CASSEPGKANYGYTF. The CDR3 DNA follows: TGTGCCAGCAGTGAGCCAGGGAAAGCTAACTATGGCTACACCTTC.

The chain has TRBV6-1 and TRBJ1-5; D possibly corresponds to TRBD1 (5 bases). The CDR3 contains 17 residues. Germline CDR1 is MNHNS and CDR2 is SASEGT. V was pared by 0 bases and J by 0 bases, with 12 bases between. The CDR3 bases are TGTGCCAGCAGTGAAGCAGTCCGGGGGTTTAGCAATCAGCCCCAGCATTTT. Protein: CASSEAVRGFSNQPQHF.

The chain couples TRBV20-1 to TRBJ2-1; D is perhaps TRBD1 or TRBD2 (5 bases each). The CDR3 is made up of 13 amino acids. The germline V gene encodes CDR1 DFQATT and CDR2 SNEGSKA (reference sequence). Trimming cost V 5 bases and J 13 bases, with 21 bases left between them. CDR3 protein: CSAYRDPVGTQFF. In DNA, the CDR3 is TGCAGTGCTTACCGGGACCCCGTTGGGACCCAGTTCTTC.

This clonotype appeared many times. The gene calls are TRBV20-1 and TRBJ2-3; no firm D call. Germline CDR1 and CDR2: DFQATT and SNEGSKA (reference sequence). V was pared by 5 bases and J by 2 bases, with 14 bases between. The CDR3 totals 14 residues. CDR3 residues: CSAPPQPDTDTQYF. CDR3 nucleotides: TGCAGTGCTCCACCCCAGCCGGACACAGATACGCAGTATTTT.

The chain recombines TRBV9 with TRBJ2-1; D is ambiguous. The germline V gene has CDR1 SGDLS and CDR2 YYNGEE. CDR3 length: 13 amino acids. V lost 2 bases and J 5 bases, leaving 8 bases between the germline ends. CDR3 residues: CASSVGRNNEQFF. CDR3 in DNA: TGTGCCAGCAGCGTGGGCAGGAACAATGAGCAGTTCTTC.